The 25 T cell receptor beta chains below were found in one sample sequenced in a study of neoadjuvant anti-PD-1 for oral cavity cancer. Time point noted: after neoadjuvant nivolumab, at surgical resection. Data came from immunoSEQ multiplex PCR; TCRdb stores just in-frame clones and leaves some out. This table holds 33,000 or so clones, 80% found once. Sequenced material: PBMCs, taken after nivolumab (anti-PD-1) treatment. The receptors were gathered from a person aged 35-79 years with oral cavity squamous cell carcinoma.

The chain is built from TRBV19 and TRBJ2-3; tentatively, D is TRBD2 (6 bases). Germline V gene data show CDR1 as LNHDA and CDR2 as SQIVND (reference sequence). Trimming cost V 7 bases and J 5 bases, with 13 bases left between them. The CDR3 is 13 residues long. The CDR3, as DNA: TGTGCCAGTATCGCCCGGGGGAAAGATACGCAGTATTTT. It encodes CASIARGKDTQYF. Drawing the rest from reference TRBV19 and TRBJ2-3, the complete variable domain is DGGITQSPKYLFRKEGQNVTLSCEQNLNHDAMYWYRQDPGQGLRLIYYSQIVNDFQKGDIAEGYSVSREKKESFPLTVTSAQKNPTAFYLCASIARGKDTQYFGPGTRLTVL.

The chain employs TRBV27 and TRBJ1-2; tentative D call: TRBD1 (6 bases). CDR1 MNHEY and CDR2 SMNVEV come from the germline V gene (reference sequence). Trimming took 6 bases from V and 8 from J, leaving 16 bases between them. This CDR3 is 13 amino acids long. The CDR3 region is CASSQGQGNGYTF. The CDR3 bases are TGTGCCAGCAGCCAGGGGCAGGGGAACGGCTACACCTTC.

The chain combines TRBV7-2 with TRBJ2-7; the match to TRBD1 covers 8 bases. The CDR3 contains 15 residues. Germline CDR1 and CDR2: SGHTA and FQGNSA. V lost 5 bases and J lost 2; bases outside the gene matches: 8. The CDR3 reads CASSPRDRRTYEQYF. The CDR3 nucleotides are TGTGCCAGCAGCCCCCGGGACAGGAGAACCTACGAGCAGTACTTC.

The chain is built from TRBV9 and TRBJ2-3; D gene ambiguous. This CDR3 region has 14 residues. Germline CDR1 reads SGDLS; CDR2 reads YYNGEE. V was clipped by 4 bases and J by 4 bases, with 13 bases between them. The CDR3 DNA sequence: TGTGCCAGCAGCCCCCTATTAGTTGCAGATACGCAGTATTTT. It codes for CASSPLLVADTQYF.

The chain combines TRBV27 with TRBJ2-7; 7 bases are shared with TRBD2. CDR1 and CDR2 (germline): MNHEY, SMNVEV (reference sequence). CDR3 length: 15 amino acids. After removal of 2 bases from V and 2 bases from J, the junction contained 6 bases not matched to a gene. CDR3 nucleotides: TGTGCCAGCAGTTTAGCGGACGGGGGGACCTACGAGCAGTACTTC. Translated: CASSLADGGTYEQYF.

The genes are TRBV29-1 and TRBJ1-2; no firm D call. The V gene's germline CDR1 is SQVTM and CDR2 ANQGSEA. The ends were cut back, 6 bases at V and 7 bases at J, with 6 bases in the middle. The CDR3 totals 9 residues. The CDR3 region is CSVESGYTF. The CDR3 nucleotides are TGCAGCGTAGAATCTGGCTACACCTTC.

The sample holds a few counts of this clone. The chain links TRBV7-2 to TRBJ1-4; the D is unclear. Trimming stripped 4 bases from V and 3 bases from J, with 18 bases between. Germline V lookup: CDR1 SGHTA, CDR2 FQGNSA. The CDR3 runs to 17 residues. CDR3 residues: CASSSLGSPTPNEKLFF. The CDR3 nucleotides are TGTGCCAGCAGCTCACTCGGGTCCCCTACACCTAATGAAAAACTGTTTTTT.

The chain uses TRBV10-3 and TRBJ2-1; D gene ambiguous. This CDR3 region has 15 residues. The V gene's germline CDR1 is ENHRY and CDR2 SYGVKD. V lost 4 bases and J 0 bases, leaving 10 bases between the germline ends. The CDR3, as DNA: TGTGCCATCAGTGGGATAGTGAGCTCCTACAATGAGCAGTTCTTC. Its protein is CAISGIVSSYNEQFF.

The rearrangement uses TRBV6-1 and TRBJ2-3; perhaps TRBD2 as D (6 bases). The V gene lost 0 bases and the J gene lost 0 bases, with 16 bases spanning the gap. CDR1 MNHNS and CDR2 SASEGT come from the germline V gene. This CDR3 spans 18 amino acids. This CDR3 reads CASSEAPGGLGSTDTQYF. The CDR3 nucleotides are TGTGCCAGCAGTGAAGCGCCCGGGGGTCTGGGAAGCACAGATACGCAGTATTTT.

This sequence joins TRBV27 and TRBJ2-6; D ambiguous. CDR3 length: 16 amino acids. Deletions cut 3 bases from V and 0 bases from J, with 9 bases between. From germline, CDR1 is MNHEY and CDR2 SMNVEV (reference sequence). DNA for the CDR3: TGTGCCAGCAGTTTCGGACGCAACTCTGGGGCCAACGTCCTGACTTTC. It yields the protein CASSFGRNSGANVLTF.

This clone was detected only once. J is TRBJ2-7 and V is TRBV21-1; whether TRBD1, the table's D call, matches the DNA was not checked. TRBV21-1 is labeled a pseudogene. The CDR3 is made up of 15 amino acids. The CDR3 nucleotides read TGTGCCAGCAGCAAAGAGTACACGTCATCCTACGAGCAGTACTTC. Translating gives CASSKEYTSSYEQYF.

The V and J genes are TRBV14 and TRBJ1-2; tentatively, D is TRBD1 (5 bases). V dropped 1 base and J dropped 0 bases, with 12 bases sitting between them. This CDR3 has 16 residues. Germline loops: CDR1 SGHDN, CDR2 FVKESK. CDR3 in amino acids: CASSQGAGGSNYGYTF. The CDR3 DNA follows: TGTGCCAGCAGCCAAGGAGCGGGGGGGTCTAACTATGGCTACACCTTC.

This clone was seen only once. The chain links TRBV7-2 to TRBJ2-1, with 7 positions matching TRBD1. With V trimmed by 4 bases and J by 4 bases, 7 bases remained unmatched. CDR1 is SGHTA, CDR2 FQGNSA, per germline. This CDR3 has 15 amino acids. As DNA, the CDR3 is TGTGCCAGCAGCTCGGGACAGCTCGGGTACAATGAGCAGTTCTTC. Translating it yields CASSSGQLGYNEQFF.

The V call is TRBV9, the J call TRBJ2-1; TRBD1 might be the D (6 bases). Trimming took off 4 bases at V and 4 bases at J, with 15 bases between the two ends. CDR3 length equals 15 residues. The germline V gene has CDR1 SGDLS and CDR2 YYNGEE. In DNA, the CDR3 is TGTGCCAGCAGCCCTCGAAAAGGGGGATACAATGAGCAGTTCTTC. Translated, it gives CASSPRKGGYNEQFF.

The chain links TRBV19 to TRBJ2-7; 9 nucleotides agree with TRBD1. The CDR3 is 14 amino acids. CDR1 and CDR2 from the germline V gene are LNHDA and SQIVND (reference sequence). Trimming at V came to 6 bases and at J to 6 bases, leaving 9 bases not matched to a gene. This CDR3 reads CASSLGTGLSEQYF. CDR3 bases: TGTGCCAGTAGCCTCGGGACAGGGTTGAGCGAGCAGTACTTC.

The CDR3 loop reads CASSVRPGLAGFVETQYF. Here the CDR3 DNA reads TGTGCCAGCAGCGTACGTCCCGGACTAGCGGGTTTCGTAGAGACCCAGTACTTC. V gene TRBV9 combines with J gene TRBJ2-5; 11 bases agree with TRBD2. This CDR3 has 18 residues. Trimming took 1 base from V and 4 from J; bases not matched to a gene: 12. CDR1 and CDR2 (germline): SGDLS, YYNGEE.

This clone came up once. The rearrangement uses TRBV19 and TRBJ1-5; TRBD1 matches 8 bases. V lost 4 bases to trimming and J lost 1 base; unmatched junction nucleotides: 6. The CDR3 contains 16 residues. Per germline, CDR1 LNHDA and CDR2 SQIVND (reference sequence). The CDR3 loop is CASSTDRGRSNQPQHF. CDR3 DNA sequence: TGTGCCAGTAGTACCGACAGGGGCCGGAGCAATCAGCCCCAGCATTTT.

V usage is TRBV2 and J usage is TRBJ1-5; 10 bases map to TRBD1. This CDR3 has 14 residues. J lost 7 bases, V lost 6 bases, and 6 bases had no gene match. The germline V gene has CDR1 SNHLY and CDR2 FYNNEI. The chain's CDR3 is CASSGTGVNQPQHF. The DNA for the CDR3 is TGTGCCAGCAGCGGGACAGGGGTCAACCAGCCCCAGCATTTT. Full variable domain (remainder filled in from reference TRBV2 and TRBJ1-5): EPEVTQTPSHQVTQMGQEVILRCVPISNHLYFYWYRQILGQKVEFLVSFYNNEISEKSEIFDDQFSVERPDGSNFTLKIRSTKLEDSAMYFCASSGTGVNQPQHFGDGTRLSIL.

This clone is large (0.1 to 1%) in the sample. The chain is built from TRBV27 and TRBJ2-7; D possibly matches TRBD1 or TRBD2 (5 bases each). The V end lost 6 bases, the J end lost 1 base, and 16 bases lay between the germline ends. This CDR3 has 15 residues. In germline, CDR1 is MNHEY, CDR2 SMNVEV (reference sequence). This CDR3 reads CASRLHGARSYEQYF. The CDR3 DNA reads TGTGCCAGCAGGCTCCACGGGGCTCGGTCCTACGAGCAGTACTTC.

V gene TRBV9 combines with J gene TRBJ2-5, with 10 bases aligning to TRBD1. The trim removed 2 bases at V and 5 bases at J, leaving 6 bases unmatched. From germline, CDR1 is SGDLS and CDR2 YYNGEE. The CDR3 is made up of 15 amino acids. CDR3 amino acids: CASSVGTGEGETQYF. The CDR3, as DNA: TGTGCCAGCAGCGTGGGGACAGGGGAGGGCGAGACCCAGTACTTC. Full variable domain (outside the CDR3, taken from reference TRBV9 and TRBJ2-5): DSGVTQTPKHLITATGQRVTLRCSPRSGDLSVYWYQQSLDQGLQFLIQYYNGEERAKGNILERFSAQQFPDLHSELNLSSLELGDSALYFCASSVGTGEGETQYFGPGTRLLVL.

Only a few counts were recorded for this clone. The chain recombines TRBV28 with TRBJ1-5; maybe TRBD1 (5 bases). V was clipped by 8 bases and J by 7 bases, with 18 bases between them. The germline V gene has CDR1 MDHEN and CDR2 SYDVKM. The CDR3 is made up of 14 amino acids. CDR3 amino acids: CASCPWGLDQPQHF. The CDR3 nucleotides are TGTGCCAGCTGCCCCTGGGGCTTGGACCAGCCCCAGCATTTT.

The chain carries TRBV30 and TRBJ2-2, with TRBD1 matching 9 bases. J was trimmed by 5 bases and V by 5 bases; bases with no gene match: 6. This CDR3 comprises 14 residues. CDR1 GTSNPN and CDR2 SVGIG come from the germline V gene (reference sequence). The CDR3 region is CAWSPGTGTGELFF. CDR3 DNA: TGTGCCTGGTCCCCCGGGACAGGGACCGGGGAGCTGTTTTTT.

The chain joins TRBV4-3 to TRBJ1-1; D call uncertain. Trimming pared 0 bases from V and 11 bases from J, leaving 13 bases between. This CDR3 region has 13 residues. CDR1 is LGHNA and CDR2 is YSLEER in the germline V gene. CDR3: CASSQDTRLEAFF. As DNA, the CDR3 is TGCGCCAGCAGCCAAGATACAAGGCTTGAGGCTTTCTTT.

The CDR3 reads CASSLPTADSNQPQHF. The CDR3 nucleotides are TGTGCCAGCAGCTTACCGACGGCCGATAGCAATCAGCCCCAGCATTTT. This chain joins TRBV7-2 and TRBJ1-5; D remains unclear. CDR1 SGHTA and CDR2 FQGNSA come from the germline V gene. This CDR3 is built from 16 residues. V was clipped by 2 bases and J by 0 bases, with 11 bases between them.

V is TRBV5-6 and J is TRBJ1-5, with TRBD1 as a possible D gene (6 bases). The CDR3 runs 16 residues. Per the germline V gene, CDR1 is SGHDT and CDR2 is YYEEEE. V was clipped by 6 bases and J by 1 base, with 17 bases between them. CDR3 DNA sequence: TGTGCCAGCACCACCTTCGGGGGGGCGAGCAATCAGCCCCAGCATTTT. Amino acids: CASTTFGGASNQPQHF.